Presented here are 16 T cell receptor beta chains from one specimen sequenced in a study of T-cell reconstitution after alpha-beta-depleted transplantation in children. Unique molecular identifiers were used to barcode this TCRbeta library. TCRdb reanalysed the PCR reads using MiXCR and keeps one entry per CDR3 protein. The table lists about 420,000 distinct CDR3 sequences, approximately 10% of them singletons. This specimen consisted of PBMCs from the stem cell graft donor, obtained from the stem cell graft. Receptors were obtained from a human donor who donated a stem cell graft to a child with acute myeloid leukemia.

This clonotype came up many times. The V gene is TRBV25-1, the J gene TRBJ2-1; D perhaps matches TRBD1 (5 bases). Trimming took 5 bases from V and 2 from J, leaving 13 bases between them. CDR1 and CDR2 from the germline V gene are MGHDK and SYGVNS. This CDR3 has 15 residues. This CDR3 reads CASSNPDIPYNEQFF. Here the CDR3 DNA reads TGTGCCAGCAGTAACCCGGACATCCCCTACAATGAGCAGTTCTTC.

The J gene is TRBJ2-5, the V gene TRBV7-8; D gene unclear. V lost 6 bases, J lost 7 bases, and 15 bases lay in between. The CDR3 contains 13 residues. Per the germline V gene, CDR1 is SGHVS and CDR2 is FQNEAQ. The DNA for the CDR3 is TGTGCCAGCAGACCCGGGCCCCTCAGGACCCAGTACTTC. This sequence encodes CASRPGPLRTQYF.

The chain combines TRBV12-3 or TRBV12-4 with TRBJ2-6; D ambiguous. The germline V and J ends were trimmed by 2 bases and 1 base, with 12 bases remaining between them. The CDR3 contains 17 residues. CDR3 protein: CASSLSRIGSGANVLTF. The CDR3 DNA follows: TGTGCCAGCAGTTTATCGAGAATTGGTTCTGGGGCCAACGTCCTGACTTTC.

The genes are TRBV25-1 and TRBJ2-5; TRBD1 matches 7 bases. CDR1 is MGHDK, CDR2 SYGVNS, per germline. There are 15 residues in the CDR3. V trimming: 3 bases; J trimming: 3 bases; junction bases outside the gene matches: 7. The CDR3 DNA reads as TGTGCCAGCAGTGACACAGGGGTGGGGGAAGAGACCCAGTACTTC. This encodes CASSDTGVGEETQYF.

This clonotype was counted between two and nine times. This chain joins TRBV20-1 and TRBJ2-5, with D perhaps matching TRBD1 or TRBD2 (5 bases each). This CDR3 comprises 11 residues. Germline loops: CDR1 DFQATT, CDR2 SNEGSKA (reference sequence). Trimming removed 5 bases at V and 7 bases at J, with 11 bases between. Here the CDR3 DNA reads TGCAGTGCTTGGGGGATAGGGACCCAGTACTTC. Translation: CSAWGIGTQYF.

This clonotype occurred many times. The CDR3 nucleotides read TGTGCCAGCAGCTCGACAGGGATCCCTTATAGCAATCAGCCCCAGCATTTT. Residues: CASSSTGIPYSNQPQHF. The gene calls are TRBV7-8 and TRBJ1-5; the match to TRBD1 covers 7 bases. The V segment lost 4 bases and the J segment 0 bases; nucleotides outside the gene matches: 9. This CDR3 comprises 17 residues. Germline V gives CDR1 SGHVS, CDR2 FQNEAQ.

This rearrangement joins TRBV7-6 to TRBJ1-4, with 8 nucleotides matching TRBD1. There are 15 residues in the CDR3. The V gene's germline CDR1 is SGHVS and CDR2 FNYEAQ. Trimming cost V 5 bases and J 7 bases; bases outside gene matches: 9. For the CDR3, the DNA is TGTGCCAGCAGCAGCATACCAGGGGGCCGTGAAAAACTGTTTTTT. This sequence encodes CASSSIPGGREKLFF.

The chain combines TRBV5-5 with TRBJ2-5; D possibly corresponds to TRBD1 (5 bases). Germline V lookup: CDR1 SGHKS, CDR2 YYEKEE (reference sequence). This CDR3 has 12 residues. Trimming removed 6 bases at V and 4 bases at J, with 10 bases between. CDR3 residues: CASTLTGETQYF. The CDR3 nucleotides read TGTGCCAGCACCCTCACAGGAGAGACCCAGTACTTC.

This chain uses TRBV20-1 with TRBJ2-5; TRBD1 aligns across 9 bases. The CDR3 length is 13 residues. J was trimmed by 5 bases and V by 0 bases; bases with no gene match: 1. Per the germline V gene, CDR1 is DFQATT and CDR2 is SNEGSKA (reference sequence). The CDR3 spells CSARDGQGETQYF. The CDR3 DNA follows: TGCAGTGCTAGAGATGGACAGGGGGAGACCCAGTACTTC.

This clonotype was seen only a few times. The V call is TRBV5-6, the J call TRBJ2-3, with 7 bases matching TRBD2. CDR3 length equals 15 residues. Per germline, CDR1 SGHDT and CDR2 YYEEEE. After removal of 2 bases from V and 2 bases from J, the junction contained 5 bases not matched to a gene. CDR3 DNA: TGTGCCAGCAGCTTTTGGGCGGGAGACACAGATACGCAGTATTTT. The encoded protein is CASSFWAGDTDTQYF.

V gene TRBV7-9 combines with J gene TRBJ2-1; 10 bases align to TRBD2. With V trimmed by 5 bases and J by 5 bases, 6 bases remained unmatched. Germline V lookup: CDR1 SEHNR, CDR2 FQNEAQ (reference sequence). The length of the CDR3 is 15 residues. As DNA, the CDR3 is TGTGCCAGCAGCGACCCGGGACTAGCGCACAATGAGCAGTTCTTC. Residues: CASSDPGLAHNEQFF.

The sample holds a few counts of this clonotype. V is TRBV7-2 and J is TRBJ1-1; D not resolved. The germline gives CDR1 SGHTA, CDR2 FQGNSA. The CDR3 is 13 amino acids. With 4 bases removed from V and 4 bases from J, the gap between germline ends came to 10 bases. CDR3 residues: CASSSRHLTEAFF. CDR3 sequence (DNA): TGTGCCAGCAGCTCGAGACACCTCACTGAAGCTTTCTTT.

This clonotype was recorded many times. The chain recombines TRBV6-4 with TRBJ2-1; 7 positions agree with TRBD1. Germline V gene data show CDR1 as MRHNA and CDR2 as SNTAGT. Trimming took 0 bases from V and 3 from J; bases not matched to a gene: 5. This CDR3 comprises 16 residues. This chain's CDR3 is CASSDSGQGDYNEQFF. The CDR3 DNA is TGTGCCAGCAGTGACTCAGGGCAGGGGGACTACAATGAGCAGTTCTTC.

In its sample, this clonotype was seen a few times. Because it lacks the conserved phenylalanine or tryptophan at the end, this CDR3 is likely a read error. No DNA is shown, since the ends of the CDR3 on it are uncertain; the CDR3 is the one TCRdb lists. The J gene is TRBJ2-5, the V gene TRBV29-1; the D call of TRBD2 is as the table states it, not checked on the DNA. The CDR3 totals 11 residues, both ends included. Germline assignment: CDR1 SQVTM and CDR2 ANQGSEA. This chain's CDR3 is CSVTFSGRSVL.

This chain links TRBV20-1 with TRBJ2-5; D might be TRBD1 or TRBD2, each matching 5 bases. V lost 6 bases and J 2 bases, leaving 13 bases between the germline ends. The CDR3 loop spans 13 amino acids. Per the germline V gene, CDR1 is DFQATT and CDR2 is SNEGSKA (reference sequence). The CDR3 DNA is TGCAGTGCACCTCTTGAGGGGCAAGAGACCCAGTACTTC. Residues: CSAPLEGQETQYF.

V usage is TRBV12-3 or TRBV12-4 and J usage is TRBJ1-2, with D unresolved. The CDR3 has 12 amino acids. V shed 6 bases and J shed 6 bases, with 11 bases lying between them. CDR3 bases: TGTGCCAGCAGCCTTGGACCCAATGGCTACACCTTC. Protein: CASSLGPNGYTF.